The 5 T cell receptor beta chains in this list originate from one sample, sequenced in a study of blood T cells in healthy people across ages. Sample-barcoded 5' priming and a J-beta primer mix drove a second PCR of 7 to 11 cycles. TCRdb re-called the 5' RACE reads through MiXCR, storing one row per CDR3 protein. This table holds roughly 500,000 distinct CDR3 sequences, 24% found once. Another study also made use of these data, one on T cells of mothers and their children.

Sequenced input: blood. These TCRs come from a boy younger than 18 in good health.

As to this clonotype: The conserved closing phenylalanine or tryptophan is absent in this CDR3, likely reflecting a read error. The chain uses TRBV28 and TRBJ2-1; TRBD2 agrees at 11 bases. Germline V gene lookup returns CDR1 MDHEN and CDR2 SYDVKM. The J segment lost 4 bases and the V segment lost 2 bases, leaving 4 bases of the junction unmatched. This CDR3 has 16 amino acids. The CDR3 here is CASSLRGLAEYNEQFL. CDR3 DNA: TGTGCCAGCAGTTTAAGGGGACTAGCGGAGTACAATGAGCAGTTCCTC.

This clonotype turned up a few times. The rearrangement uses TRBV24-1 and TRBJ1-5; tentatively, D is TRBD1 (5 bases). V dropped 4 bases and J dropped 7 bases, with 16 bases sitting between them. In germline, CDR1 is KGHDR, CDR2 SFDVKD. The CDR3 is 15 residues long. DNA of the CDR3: TGTGCCACCAGTGACGATGAAGGGGCAGAACAGCCCCAGCATTTT. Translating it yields CATSDDEGAEQPQHF.

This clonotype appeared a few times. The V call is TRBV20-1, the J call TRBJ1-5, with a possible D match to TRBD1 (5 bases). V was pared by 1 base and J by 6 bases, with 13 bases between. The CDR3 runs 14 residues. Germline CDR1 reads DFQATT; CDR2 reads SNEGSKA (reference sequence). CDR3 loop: CSARAGGRGQPQHF. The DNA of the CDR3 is TGCAGTGCTAGAGCCGGGGGGAGAGGTCAGCCCCAGCATTTT.

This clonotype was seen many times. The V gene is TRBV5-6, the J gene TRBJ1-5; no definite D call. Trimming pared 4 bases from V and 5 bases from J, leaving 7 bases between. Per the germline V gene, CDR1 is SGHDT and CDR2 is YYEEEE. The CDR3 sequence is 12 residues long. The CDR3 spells CASSARYQPQHF. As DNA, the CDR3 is TGTGCCAGCAGCGCGCGGTATCAGCCCCAGCATTTT.

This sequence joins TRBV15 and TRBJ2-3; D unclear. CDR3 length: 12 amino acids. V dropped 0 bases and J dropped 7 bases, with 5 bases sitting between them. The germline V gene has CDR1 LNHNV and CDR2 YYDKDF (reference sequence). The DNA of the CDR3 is TGTGCCACCAGCAGAGACGACCATACGCAGTATTTT. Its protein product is CATSRDDHTQYF.